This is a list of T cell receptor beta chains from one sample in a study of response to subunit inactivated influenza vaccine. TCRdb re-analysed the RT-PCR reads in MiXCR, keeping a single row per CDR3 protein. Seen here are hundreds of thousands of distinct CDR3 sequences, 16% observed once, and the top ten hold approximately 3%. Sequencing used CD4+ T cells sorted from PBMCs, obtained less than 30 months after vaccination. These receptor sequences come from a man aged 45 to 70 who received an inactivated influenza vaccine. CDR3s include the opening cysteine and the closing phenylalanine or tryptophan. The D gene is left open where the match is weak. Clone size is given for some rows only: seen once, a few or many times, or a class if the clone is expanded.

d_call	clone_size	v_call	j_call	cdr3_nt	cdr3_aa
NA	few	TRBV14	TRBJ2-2	TGTGCCAGCAGCTCGCTAATTCCGGGATCGAACACCGGGGAGCTGTTTTTT	CASSSLIPGSNTGELFF
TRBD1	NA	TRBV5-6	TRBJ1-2	TGTGCCAGCAGTTATCTACTGACAGGGAAGGACTATGGCTACACCTTC	CASSYLLTGKDYGYTF
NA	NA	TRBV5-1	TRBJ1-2	TGCGCCAGCAGCTTGGGAGGAACAGGGAACTATGGCTACACCTTC	CASSLGGTGNYGYTF
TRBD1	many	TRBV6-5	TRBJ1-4	TGTGCCAGCAGTACTACAGTGGGACAGGGGGCGGTAGGTGAAAAACTGTTTTTT	CASSTTVGQGAVGEKLFF
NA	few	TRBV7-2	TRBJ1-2	TGTGCCAGCAGCTATTGGGGGGGGTTTAACTATGGCTACACCTTC	CASSYWGGFNYGYTF
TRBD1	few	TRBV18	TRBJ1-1	TGTGCCAGCTCGCTGGGACAGCGGAACTACGTGGCTTTCTTT	CASSLGQRNYVAFF
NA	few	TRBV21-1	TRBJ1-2	TGTGCCAGCAGCAAATGCACCCTGAGCTATGGCTACACCTTC	CASSKCTLSYGYTF
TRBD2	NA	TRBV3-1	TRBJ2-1	TGTGCCAGCAGCCTCGGGACTAGCGGGAGGGTACGGTTCAATGAGCAGTTCTTC	CASSLGTSGRVRFNEQFF
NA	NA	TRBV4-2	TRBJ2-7	TGTGCCAGCAGCCAAGGTGGGACTCGTTACGAGCAGTACTTC	CASSQGGTRYEQYF
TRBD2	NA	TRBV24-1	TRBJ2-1	TGTGCCACCAGTGAAACAGCGGGGGGGCCCCACGGCAATGAGCAGTTCTTC	CATSETAGGPHGNEQFF
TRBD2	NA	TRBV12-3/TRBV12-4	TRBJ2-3	TGTGCCAGCAGTCCAACTCGCGGGGGGAATACGCAGTATTTT	CASSPTRGGNTQYF
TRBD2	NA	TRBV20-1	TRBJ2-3	TGCAGTGCCGCCATAGCGGGGGTTTCAGATACGCAGTATTTT	CSAAIAGVSDTQYF
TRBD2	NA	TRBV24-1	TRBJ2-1	TGTGCCACCAGTGACCCTACTAGCGGGGGTAGCTATGAGCAGTTCTTC	CATSDPTSGGSYEQFF
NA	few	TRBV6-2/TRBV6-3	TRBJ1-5	TGTGCCAGCAGTTATGACAGCATAATAAGCAATCAGCCCCAGCATTTT	CASSYDSIISNQPQHF
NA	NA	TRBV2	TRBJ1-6	TGTGCCAGCAGTGCCCTTAGGACGGAGCCCCTCCACTTT	CASSALRTEPLHF
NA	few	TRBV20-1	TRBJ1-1	TGCAGTGCTAGAGATCTTGGCAATAGGAACACTGAAGCTTTCTTT	CSARDLGNRNTEAFF
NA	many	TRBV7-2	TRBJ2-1	TGTGCCAGCAGCCCTAGTCGAGCTCTCTCCTACAATGAGCAGTTCTTC	CASSPSRALSYNEQFF
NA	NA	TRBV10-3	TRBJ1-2	TGTGCCATCAGCCCGGCCAGGGAAAACTATGGCTACACCTTC	CAISPARENYGYTF
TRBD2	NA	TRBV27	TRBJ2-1	TGTGCCAGCAGTGGACTAGCGGGAAGAATCTTC	CASSGLAGRIF
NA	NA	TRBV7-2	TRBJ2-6	TGTGCCAGCAGCTTAGGTTTCGGGGCCAACGTCCTGACTTTC	CASSLGFGANVLTF
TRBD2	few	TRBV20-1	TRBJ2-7	TGCAGTGCTAGAGATGGGCGGGGGGCCGGCTACGAGCAGTACTTC	CSARDGRGAGYEQYF
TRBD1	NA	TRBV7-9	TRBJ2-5	TGTGCCAGCAGCTTCCTTGGGACAGGGCGGGAGACCCAGTACTTC	CASSFLGTGRETQYF
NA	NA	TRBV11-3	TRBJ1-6	TGTGCCAGCACCAACCTACAGGGCGTTTATAATTCACCCCTCCACTTT	CASTNLQGVYNSPLHF
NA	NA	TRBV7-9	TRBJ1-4	TGTGCCAGCAGCTTACCTACTGAAAAACTGTTTTTT	CASSLPTEKLFF
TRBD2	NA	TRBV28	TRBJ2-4	TGTGCCAGCAGAGGACTAGCGGGAGGGGCCTCGGACAAAAACATTCAGTACTTC	CASRGLAGGASDKNIQYF
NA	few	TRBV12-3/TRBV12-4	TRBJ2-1	TGTGCCAGCAGTTTTCGATGGGGGGGCCCTTCCTACAATGAGCAGTTCTTC	CASSFRWGGPSYNEQFF
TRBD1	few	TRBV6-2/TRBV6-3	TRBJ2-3	TGTGCCAGCAGGCCTCCCCAGGGGGTGACAGATACGCAGTATTTT	CASRPPQGVTDTQYF
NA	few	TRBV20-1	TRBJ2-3	TGCAGTGCTACGGGGCTTAGCACAGATACGCAGTATTTT	CSATGLSTDTQYF
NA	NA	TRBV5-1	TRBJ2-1	TGCGCCAGCAGCATAACAGGGTACGTGGGCAATGAGCAGTTCTTC	CASSITGYVGNEQFF
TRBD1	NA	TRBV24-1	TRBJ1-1	TGTGCCACCAACAGGGGCGAGAACACTGAAGCTTTCTTT	CATNRGENTEAFF
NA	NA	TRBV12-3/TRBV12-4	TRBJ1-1	TGTGCCAGCAGTTTAGCGGGACTGCCGAACACTGAAGCTTTCTTT	CASSLAGLPNTEAFF
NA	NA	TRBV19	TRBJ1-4	TGTGCCAGTAGTACTACAGGGCTGGGTGAAAAACTGTTTTTT	CASSTTGLGEKLFF
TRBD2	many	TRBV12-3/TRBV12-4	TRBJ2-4	TGTGCCAGCAGTGACGCGGGGGAGGCCAAAAACATTCAGTACTTC	CASSDAGEAKNIQYF
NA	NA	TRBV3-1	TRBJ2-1	TGTGCCAGCAGCAAGCAGATGACTGGGGCTTCCTACAATGAGCAGTTCTTC	CASSKQMTGASYNEQFF
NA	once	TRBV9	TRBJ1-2	TGTGCCAGCAGTAACCCGGGGTCTCGCTACACCTTC	CASSNPGSRYTF
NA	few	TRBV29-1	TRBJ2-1	TGCAGCGTTGAGAGGGACGCCTACAATGAGCAGTTCTTC	CSVERDAYNEQFF
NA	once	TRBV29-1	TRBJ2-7	TGCAGCGCCTTCACCGCAATCTACGAGCAGTACTTC	CSAFTAIYEQYF
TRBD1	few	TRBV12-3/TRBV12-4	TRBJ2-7	TGTGCCAGCAGTTTAGAAGGGGGCAAGTACGAGCAGTACTTC	CASSLEGGKYEQYF
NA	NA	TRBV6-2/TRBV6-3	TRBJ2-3	TGTGCCAGCAGTTATAAGTGGGAGATGGATACGCAGTATTTT	CASSYKWEMDTQYF
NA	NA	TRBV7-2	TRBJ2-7	TGTGCCAGCAGCTTAGCTCCCACAGACTACGAGCAGTACTTC	CASSLAPTDYEQYF
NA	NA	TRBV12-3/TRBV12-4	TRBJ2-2	TGTGCCAGCAGTTCCGCCGGTGGAACCGGGGAGCTGTTTTTT	CASSSAGGTGELFF
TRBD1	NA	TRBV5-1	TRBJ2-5	TGCGCCAGCAGCTGGGGACAGAGGCAAGAGACCCAGTACTTC	CASSWGQRQETQYF
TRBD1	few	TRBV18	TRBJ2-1	TGTGCCAGCTCACAGGACAGGGTAGGGAATGAGCAGTTCTTC	CASSQDRVGNEQFF
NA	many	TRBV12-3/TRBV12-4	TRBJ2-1	TGTGCCAGCAGTTTTCTCCAGGGACAGCAGTTCTTC	CASSFLQGQQFF
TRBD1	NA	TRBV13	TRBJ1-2	TGTGCCAGCAGCCGAGACAGGGACTATGGCTACACCTTC	CASSRDRDYGYTF
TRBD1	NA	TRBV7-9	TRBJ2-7	TGTGCCAGCAGCACAAGGACAGGCGAGCAGTACTTC	CASSTRTGEQYF
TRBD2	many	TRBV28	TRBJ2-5	TGTGCCAGCAACTCTCCAGCGGGAGGGAGAGAGACCCAGTACTTC	CASNSPAGGRETQYF
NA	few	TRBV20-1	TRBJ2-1	TGCAGTGCCACTACCCCTTCCTACAATGAGCAGTTCTTC	CSATTPSYNEQFF
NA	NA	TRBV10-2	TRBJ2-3	TGCGCCAGCAGTGAGTCGACTATTGTTGGTACGCAGTATTTT	CASSESTIVGTQYF
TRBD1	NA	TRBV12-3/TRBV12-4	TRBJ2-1	TGTGCCAGCAGAACGGGGCAGGGGGCGGTTAGTGAGCAGTTCTTC	CASRTGQGAVSEQFF
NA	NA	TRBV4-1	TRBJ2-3	TGCGCCAGCAGCCATCCCCTGAGGGGCCTTAGGACTAGCACAGATACGCAGTATTTT	CASSHPLRGLRTSTDTQYF
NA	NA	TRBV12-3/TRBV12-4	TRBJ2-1	TGTGCCAGCAGTTTATCCTGGGCGGCCAATGAGCAGTTCTTC	CASSLSWAANEQFF
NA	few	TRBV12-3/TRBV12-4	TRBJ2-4	TGTGCCAGCAGTTCCTTGGGGGGCCAGAACATTCAGTACTTC	CASSSLGGQNIQYF